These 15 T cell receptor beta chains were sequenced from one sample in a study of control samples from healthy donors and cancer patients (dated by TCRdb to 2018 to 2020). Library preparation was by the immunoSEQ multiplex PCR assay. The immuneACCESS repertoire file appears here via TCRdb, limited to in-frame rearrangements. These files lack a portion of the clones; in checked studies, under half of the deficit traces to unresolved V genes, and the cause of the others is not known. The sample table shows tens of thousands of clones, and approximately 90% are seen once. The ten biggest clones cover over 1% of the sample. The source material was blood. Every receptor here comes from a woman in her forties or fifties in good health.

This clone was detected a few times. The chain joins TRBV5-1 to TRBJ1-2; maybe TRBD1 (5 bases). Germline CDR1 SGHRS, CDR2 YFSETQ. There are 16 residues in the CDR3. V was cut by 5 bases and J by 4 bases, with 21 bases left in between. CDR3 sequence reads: CASRAYPDSLSYGYTF. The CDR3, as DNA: TGCGCCAGCAGGGCATACCCAGACAGCCTTAGCTATGGCTACACCTTC.

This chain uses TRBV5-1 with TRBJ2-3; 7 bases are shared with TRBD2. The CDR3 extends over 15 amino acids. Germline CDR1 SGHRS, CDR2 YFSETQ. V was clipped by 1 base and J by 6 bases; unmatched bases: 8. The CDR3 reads CASSLRSGVRDTQYF. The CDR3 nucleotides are TGCGCCAGCAGCTTGAGGAGCGGGGTAAGGGATACGCAGTATTTT.

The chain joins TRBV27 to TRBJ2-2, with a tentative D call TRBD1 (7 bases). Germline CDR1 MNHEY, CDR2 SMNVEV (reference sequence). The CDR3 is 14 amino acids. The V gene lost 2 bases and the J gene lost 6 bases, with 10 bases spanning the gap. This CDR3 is CASSLVRGAGELFF. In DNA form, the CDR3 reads TGTGCCAGCAGTTTAGTCAGGGGGGCCGGGGAGCTGTTTTTT.

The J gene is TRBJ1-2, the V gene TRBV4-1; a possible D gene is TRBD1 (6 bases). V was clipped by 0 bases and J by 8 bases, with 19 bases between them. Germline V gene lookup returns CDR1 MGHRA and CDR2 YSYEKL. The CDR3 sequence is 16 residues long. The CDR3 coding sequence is TGCGCCAGCAGCCAAGAAATAACAGGGACCCTCCTGGGCTACACCTTC. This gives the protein CASSQEITGTLLGYTF.

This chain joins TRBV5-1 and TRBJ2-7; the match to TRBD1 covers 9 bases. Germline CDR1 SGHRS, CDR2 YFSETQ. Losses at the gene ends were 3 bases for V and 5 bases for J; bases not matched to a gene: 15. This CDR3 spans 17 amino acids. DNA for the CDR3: TGCGCCAGCAGCTCCCGAGCGACTACACAGGGGGCGGACGAGCAGTACTTC. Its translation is CASSSRATTQGADEQYF.

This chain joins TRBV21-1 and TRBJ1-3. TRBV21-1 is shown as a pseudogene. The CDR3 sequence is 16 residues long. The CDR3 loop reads CASSKYSGGECDTIYF. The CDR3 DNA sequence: TGTGCCAGCAGCAAATATTCCGGCGGTGAATGTGACACCATATATTTT.

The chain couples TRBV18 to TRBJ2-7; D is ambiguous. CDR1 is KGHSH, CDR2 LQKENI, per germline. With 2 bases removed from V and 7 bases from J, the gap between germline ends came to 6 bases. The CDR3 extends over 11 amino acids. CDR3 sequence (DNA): TGTGCCAGCTCACCATCCCGGGAGCAGTACTTC. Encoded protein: CASSPSREQYF.

The CDR3 reads CASSLTGQTEAFF. The CDR3 DNA reads TGTGCCAGCAGCTTAACGGGACAAACTGAAGCTTTCTTT. The chain carries TRBV7-3 and TRBJ1-1; TRBD1 is a possible D gene (6 bases). The V gene lost 0 bases and the J gene lost 5 bases, with 7 bases spanning the gap. The CDR3 loop spans 13 amino acids. Germline lookup yields CDR1 SGHTA and CDR2 FQGTGA.

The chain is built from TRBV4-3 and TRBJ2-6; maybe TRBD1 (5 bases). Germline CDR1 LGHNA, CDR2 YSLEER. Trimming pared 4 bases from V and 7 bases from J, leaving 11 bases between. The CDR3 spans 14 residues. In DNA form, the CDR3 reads TGCGCCAGCAGCCCCCGACAGTTTGCCAACGTCCTGACTTTC. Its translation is CASSPRQFANVLTF.

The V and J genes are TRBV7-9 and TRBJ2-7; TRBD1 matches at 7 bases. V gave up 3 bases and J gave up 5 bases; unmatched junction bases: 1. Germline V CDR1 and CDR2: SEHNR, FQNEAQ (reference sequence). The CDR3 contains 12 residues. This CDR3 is CASSFTGDEQYF. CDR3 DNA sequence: TGTGCCAGCAGCTTTACAGGGGACGAGCAGTACTTC. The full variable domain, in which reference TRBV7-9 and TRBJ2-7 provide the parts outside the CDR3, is DTGVSQNPRHKITKRGQNVTFRCDPISEHNRLYWYRQTLGQGPEFLTYFQNEAQLEKSRLLSDRFSAERPKGSFSTLEIQRTEQGDSAMYLCASSFTGDEQYFGPGTRLTVT.

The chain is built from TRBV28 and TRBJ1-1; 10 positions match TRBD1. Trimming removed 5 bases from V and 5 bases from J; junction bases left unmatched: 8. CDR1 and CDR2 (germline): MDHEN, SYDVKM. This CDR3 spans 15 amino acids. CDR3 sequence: CASSLPGQGVTEAFF. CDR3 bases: TGTGCCAGCAGTCTACCTGGACAGGGGGTAACTGAAGCTTTCTTT.

This chain's CDR3 is CASSLVANSGNTIYF. As DNA, the CDR3 is TGCGCCAGCAGCTTGGTGGCGAACTCTGGAAACACCATATATTTT. The chain employs TRBV5-1 and TRBJ1-3, with D uncertain. V was cut by 0 bases and J by 0 bases, with 7 bases left in between. Germline assignment: CDR1 SGHRS and CDR2 YFSETQ. The length of the CDR3 is 15 residues. Together with reference TRBV5-1 and TRBJ1-3, the CDR3 gives the full variable domain: KAGVTQTPRYLIKTRGQQVTLSCSPISGHRSVSWYQQTPGQGLQFLFEYFSETQRNKGNFPGRFSGRQFSNSRSEMNVSTLELGDSALYLCASSLVANSGNTIYFGEGSWLTVV.

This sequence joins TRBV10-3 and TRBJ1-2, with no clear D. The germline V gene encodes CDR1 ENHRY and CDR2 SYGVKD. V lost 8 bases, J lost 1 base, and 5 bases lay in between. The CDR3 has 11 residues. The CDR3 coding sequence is TGTGCCATCGGGGATAACTATGGCTACACCTTC. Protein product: CAIGDNYGYTF.

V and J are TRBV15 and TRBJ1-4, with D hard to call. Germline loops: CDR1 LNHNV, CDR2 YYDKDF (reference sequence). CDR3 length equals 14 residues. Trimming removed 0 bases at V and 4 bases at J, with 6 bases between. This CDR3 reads CATSRDRVNEKLFF. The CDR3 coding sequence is TGTGCCACCAGCAGAGATAGAGTTAATGAAAAACTGTTTTTT.

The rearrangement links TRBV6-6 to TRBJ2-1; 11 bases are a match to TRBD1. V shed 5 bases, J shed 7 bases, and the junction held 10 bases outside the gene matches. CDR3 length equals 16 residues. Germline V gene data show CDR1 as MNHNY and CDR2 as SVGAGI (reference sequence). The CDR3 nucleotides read TGTGCCAGCAGTAGCACAGGGACAGGGGGAAGGAATGAGCAGTTCTTC. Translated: CASSSTGTGGRNEQFF.